This record concerns one T cell receptor beta chain sequence. Its antigen is as yet unknown. The study pooled second doses at about 4 or about 12 weeks. Germline V CDR1 and CDR2: SGHAT, FQNNGV. This CDR3 is built from 17 residues. The ends lost 2 bases at V and 0 bases at J; junction bases unmatched: 6. The data stem from a study of T cell responses to AZD1222 COVID-19 vaccine. Findings and limits, study-wide: Nearly half of spike-specific TCRs reportedly target variant regions that are unmutated in the B.1.351 and B.1.1.7 variants. No repertoire was sampled before or during the peak T cell response, only after it. In a largely white British group with more females than males, clonal diversity was possibly underestimated.

TCRdb's table, derived via immunoSEQ multiplex PCR, lists solely in-frame clones and lacks some. The sample consists of just over 90,000 clones, around 89% of them appearing once. This specimen was peripheral blood, taken 28 days after the second AZD1222 dose. The source is an adult who received the AZD1222 COVID-19 vaccine. The chain employs TRBV11-2 and TRBJ1-3, with 8 bases identical to TRBD1. In DNA form, the CDR3 reads TGTGCCAGCAGCTTACGGACAGGGCCGAACTCTGGAAACACCATATATTTT. Its translation is CASSLRTGPNSGNTIYF. Based on the CDR3 plus reference TRBV11-2 and TRBJ1-3, the full variable domain is EAGVAQSPRYKIIEKRQSVAFWCNPISGHATLYWYQQILGQGPKLLIQFQNNGVVDDSQLPKDRFSAERLKGVDSTLKIQPAKLEDSAVYLCASSLRTGPNSGNTIYFGEGSWLTVV.